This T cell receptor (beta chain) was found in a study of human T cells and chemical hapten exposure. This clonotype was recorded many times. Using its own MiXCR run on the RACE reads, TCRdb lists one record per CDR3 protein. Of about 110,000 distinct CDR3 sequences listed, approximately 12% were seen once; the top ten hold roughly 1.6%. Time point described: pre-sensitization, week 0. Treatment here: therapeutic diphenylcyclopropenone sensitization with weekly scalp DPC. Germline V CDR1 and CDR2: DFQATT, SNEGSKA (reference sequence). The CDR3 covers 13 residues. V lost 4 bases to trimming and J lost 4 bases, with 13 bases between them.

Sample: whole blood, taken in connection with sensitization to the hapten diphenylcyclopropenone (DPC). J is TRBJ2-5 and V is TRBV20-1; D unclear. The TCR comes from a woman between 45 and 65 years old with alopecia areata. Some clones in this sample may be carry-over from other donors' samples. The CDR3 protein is CSAIQKGTETQYF. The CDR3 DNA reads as TGCAGTGCTATACAGAAGGGTACAGAGACCCAGTACTTC.